In its sample, the clone carrying this T cell receptor beta chain was seen a few times. Its antigen is unidentified. This entry is derived from a study of CD8 T cells in ankylosing spondylitis. General study results and limits: Characteristic, it appeared, of ankylosing spondylitis blood was a TCR beta motif of eight highly homologous variants. Previously reported in reactive arthritis synovial fluid and blood were some of the motif variants.

Libraries for TCR beta were made by quantitative 5'-RACE with molecular barcodes. TCRdb processed the 5' RACE reads anew with MiXCR; each CDR3 protein has one entry. The sample has some 220,000 distinct CDR3 sequences, 7.5% to 9.5% seen once. The clonotype comes from a female donor with ankylosing spondylitis or in good health (not recorded which). The sequencing sample was made of blood, either unsorted or a sorted T cell fraction (not recorded which).

CDR3 loop: CASSSLIREQYF. The CDR3 DNA reads as TGTGCCAGCAGCTCCCTGATTCGCGAGCAGTACTTC. V and J are TRBV7-9 and TRBJ2-7; D remains unclear. The germline V and J ends were trimmed by 4 bases and 6 bases, with 10 bases remaining between them. CDR1 and CDR2 (germline): SEHNR, FQNEAQ (reference sequence). This CDR3 has 12 residues. The complete variable domain, with remaining parts taken from reference TRBV7-9 and TRBJ2-7, reads DTGVSQNPRHKITKRGQNVTFRCDPISEHNRLYWYRQTLGQGPEFLTYFQNEAQLEKSRLLSDRFSAERPKGSFSTLEIQRTEQGDSAMYLCASSSLIREQYFGPGTRLTVT.